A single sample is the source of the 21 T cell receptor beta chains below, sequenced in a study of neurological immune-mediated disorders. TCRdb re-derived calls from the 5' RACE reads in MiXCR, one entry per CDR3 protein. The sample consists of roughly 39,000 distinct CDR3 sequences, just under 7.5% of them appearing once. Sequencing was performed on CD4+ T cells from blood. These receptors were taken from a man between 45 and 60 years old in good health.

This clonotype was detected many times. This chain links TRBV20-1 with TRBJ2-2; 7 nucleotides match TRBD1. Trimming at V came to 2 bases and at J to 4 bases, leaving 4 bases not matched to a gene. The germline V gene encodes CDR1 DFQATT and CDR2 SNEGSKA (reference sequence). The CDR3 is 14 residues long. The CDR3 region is CSARNRGITGELFF. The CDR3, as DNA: TGCAGTGCTAGAAACAGGGGAATCACCGGGGAGCTGTTTTTT.

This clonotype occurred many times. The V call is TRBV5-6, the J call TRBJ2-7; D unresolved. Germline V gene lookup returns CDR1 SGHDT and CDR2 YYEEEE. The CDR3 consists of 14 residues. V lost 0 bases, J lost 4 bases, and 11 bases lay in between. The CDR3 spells CASSLGATGYEQYF. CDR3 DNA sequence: TGTGCCAGCAGCTTGGGGGCTACGGGTTACGAGCAGTACTTC.

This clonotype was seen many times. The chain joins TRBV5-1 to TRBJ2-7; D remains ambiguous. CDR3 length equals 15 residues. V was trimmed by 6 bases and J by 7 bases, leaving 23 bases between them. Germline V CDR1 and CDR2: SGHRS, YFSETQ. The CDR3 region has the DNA TGCGCCAGCAAAACAAACCAAGGTCCTCTTGTGGAGCAGTACTTC. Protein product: CASKTNQGPLVEQYF.

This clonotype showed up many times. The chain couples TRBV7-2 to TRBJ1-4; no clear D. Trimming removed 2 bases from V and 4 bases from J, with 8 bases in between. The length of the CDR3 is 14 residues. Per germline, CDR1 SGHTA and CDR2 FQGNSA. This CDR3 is CASSLLGINEKLFF. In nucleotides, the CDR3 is TGTGCCAGCAGCTTATTGGGCATTAATGAAAAACTGTTTTTT.

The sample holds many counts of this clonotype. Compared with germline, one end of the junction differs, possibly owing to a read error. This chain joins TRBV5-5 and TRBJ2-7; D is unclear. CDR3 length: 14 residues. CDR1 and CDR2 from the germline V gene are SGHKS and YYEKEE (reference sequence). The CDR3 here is CANSLSLEKLEQYF. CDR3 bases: TGTGCCAACAGCTTGTCTCTGGAAAAGCTCGAGCAGTACTTC.

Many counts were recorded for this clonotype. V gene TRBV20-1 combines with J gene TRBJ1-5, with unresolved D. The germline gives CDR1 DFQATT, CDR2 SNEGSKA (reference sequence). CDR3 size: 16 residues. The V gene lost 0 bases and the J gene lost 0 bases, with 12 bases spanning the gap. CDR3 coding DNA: TGCAGTGCTAGAGATCGGCGGCAATATAGCAATCAGCCCCAGCATTTT. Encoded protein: CSARDRRQYSNQPQHF.

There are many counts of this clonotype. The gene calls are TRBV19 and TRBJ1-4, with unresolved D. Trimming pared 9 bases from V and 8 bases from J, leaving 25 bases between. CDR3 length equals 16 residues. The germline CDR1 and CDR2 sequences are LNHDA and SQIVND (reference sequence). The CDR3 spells CASRTGRRAAGEKLFF. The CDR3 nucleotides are TGTGCCAGCCGCACGGGCAGACGGGCGGCGGGGGAAAAACTGTTTTTT. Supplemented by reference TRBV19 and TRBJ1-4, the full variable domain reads DGGITQSPKYLFRKEGQNVTLSCEQNLNHDAMYWYRQDPGQGLRLIYYSQIVNDFQKGDIAEGYSVSREKKESFPLTVTSAQKNPTAFYLCASRTGRRAAGEKLFFGSGTQLSVL.

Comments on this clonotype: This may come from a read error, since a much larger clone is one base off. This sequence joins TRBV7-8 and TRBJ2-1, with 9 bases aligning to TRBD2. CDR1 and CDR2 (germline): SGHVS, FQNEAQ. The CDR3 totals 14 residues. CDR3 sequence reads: CASGLARAYSEQFF. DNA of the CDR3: TGTGCCAGCGGACTAGCGAGGGCCTACAGTGAGCAGTTCTTC.

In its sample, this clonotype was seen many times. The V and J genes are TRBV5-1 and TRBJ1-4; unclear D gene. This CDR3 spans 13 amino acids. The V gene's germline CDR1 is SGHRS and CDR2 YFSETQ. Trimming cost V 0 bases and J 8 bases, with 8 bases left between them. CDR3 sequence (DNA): TGCGCCAGCAGCTTGGGACAAAAGGAAAAACTGTTTTTT. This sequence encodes CASSLGQKEKLFF.

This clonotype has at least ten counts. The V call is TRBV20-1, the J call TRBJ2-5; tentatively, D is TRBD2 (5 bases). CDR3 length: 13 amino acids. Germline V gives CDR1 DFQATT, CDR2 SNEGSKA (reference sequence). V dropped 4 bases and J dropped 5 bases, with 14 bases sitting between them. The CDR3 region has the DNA TGCAGTGCTACTAAGGGAGATACGGAGACCCAGTACTTC. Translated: CSATKGDTETQYF.

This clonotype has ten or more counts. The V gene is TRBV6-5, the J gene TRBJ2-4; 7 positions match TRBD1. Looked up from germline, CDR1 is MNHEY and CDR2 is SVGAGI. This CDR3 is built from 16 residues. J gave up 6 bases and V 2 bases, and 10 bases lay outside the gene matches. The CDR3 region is CASSYLRGGGGNIQYF. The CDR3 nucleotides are TGTGCCAGCAGTTACCTGAGAGGGGGCGGAGGAAACATTCAGTACTTC.

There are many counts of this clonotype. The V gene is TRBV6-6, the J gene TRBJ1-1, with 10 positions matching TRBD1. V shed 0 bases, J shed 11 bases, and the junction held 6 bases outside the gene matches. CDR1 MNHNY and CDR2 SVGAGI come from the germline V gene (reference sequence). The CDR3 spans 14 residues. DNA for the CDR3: TGTGCCAGCAGTTACTCCGACAGGGGGCAGGAGGCTTTCTTT. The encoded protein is CASSYSDRGQEAFF.

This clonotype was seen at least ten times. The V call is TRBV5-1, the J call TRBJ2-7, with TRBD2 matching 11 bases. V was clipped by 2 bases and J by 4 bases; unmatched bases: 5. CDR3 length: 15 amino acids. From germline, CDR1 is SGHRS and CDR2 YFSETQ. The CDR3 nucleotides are TGCGCCAGCAGCTTCAGGACTAGCGGGCTTTACGAGCAGTACTTC. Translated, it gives CASSFRTSGLYEQYF.

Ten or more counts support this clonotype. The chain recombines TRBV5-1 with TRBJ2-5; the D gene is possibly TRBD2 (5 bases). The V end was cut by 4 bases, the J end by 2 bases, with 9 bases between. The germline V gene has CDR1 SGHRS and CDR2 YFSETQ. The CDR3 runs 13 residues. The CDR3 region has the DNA TGCGCCAGCAGCGGCGGACTGCAAGAGACCCAGTACTTC. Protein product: CASSGGLQETQYF.

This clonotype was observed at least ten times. CDR3 sequence reads: CASSLVGTGIGNEQFF. The CDR3 DNA follows: TGCGCCAGCAGCTTGGTGGGAACAGGGATTGGGAATGAGCAGTTCTTC. This rearrangement joins TRBV5-1 to TRBJ2-1; tentatively, D is TRBD1 (6 bases). Germline-derived CDR1 and CDR2 are SGHRS and YFSETQ. V lost 0 bases and J lost 7, with 17 bases in between. This CDR3 region has 16 residues.

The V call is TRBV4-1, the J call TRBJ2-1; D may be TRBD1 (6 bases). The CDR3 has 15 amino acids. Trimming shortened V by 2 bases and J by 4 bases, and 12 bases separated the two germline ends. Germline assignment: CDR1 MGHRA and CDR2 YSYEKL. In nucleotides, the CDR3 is TGCGCCAGCAGCCAAATATCGGACAGTTACAATGAGCAGTTCTTC. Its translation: CASSQISDSYNEQFF.

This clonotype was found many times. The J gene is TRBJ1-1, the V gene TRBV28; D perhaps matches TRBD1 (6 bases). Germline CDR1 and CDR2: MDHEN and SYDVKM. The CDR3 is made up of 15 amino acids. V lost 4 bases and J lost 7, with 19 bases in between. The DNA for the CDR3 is TGTGCCAGCAGTTCCCCTGGGGGGCCCGCCTTTGAAGCTTTCTTT. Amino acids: CASSSPGGPAFEAFF.

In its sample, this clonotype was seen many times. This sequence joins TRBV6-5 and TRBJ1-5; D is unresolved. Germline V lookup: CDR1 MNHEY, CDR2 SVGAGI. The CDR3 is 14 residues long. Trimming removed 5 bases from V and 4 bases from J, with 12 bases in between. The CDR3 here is CASSPYRGNQPQHF. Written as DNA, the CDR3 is TGTGCCAGCAGTCCATATCGAGGGAATCAGCCCCAGCATTTT.

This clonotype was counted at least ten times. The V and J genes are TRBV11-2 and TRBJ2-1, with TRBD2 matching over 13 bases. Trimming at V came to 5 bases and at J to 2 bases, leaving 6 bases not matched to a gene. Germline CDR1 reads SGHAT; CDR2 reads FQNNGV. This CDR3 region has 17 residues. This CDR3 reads CASSLGTSGTTYNEQFF. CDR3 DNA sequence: TGTGCCAGCAGCCTAGGGACTAGCGGGACTACCTACAATGAGCAGTTCTTC.

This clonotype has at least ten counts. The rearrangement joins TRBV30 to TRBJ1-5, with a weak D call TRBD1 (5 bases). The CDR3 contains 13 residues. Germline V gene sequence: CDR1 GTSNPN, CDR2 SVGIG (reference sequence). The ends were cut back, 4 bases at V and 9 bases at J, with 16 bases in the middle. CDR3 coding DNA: TGTGCCTGGACCGGGGGGAGCGGGACGCCCCAGCATTTT. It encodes CAWTGGSGTPQHF.

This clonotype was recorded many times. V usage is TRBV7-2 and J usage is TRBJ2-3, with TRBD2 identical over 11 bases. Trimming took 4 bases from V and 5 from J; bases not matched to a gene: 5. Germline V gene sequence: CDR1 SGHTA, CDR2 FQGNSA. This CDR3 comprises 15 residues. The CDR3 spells CASSSFGLAGDTQYF. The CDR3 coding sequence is TGTGCCAGCAGCTCATTCGGACTAGCGGGAGATACGCAGTATTTT.